These T cell receptor beta chains were read from a single sample in a study of beta chain features in type 1 diabetes. The method was immunoSEQ multiplex PCR; TCRdb's version includes in-frame clones alone and lacks a portion of them. The top ten hold more than 0.5% of the sample, which has around 150,000 clones, roughly 8% seen once. Material for sequencing was central memory CD4+ T cells from blood. These receptors were taken from a woman under 30 with type 1 diabetes. The CDR3 runs from the conserved cysteine through the conserved F or W. The order of the fields is J gene, D gene, V gene, CDR3 protein. A D gene is named only where the DNA matches it firmly.

J: TRBJ2-5
D: -
V: TRBV7-6
CDR3: CASSLFPEGGQETQYF

J: TRBJ2-3
D: TRBD1
V: TRBV5-1
CDR3: CASSPGQALADTQYF

J: TRBJ1-2
D: -
V: TRBV7-9
CDR3: CASNPPGQENYGYTF

J: TRBJ2-1
D: -
V: TRBV30
CDR3: CAWSGEQGREQFF

J: TRBJ2-3
D: TRBD1
V: TRBV6-5
CDR3: CASMLRGQGASTQYF

J: TRBJ2-3
D: TRBD2
V: TRBV5-4
CDR3: CASSIRAGGKDTQYF

J: TRBJ2-1
D: -
V: TRBV5-1
CDR3: CASSLESGSQFF

J: TRBJ2-4
D: TRBD1
V: TRBV7-3
CDR3: CASSLGDRGNIQYF

J: TRBJ1-2
D: TRBD1
V: TRBV27
CDR3: CASSRQGTNYGYTF

J: TRBJ1-5
D: TRBD1
V: TRBV29-1
CDR3: CSVTTDRANQPQHF

J: TRBJ1-1
D: TRBD1
V: TRBV19
CDR3: CASSMGTVYTEAFF

J: TRBJ2-6
D: -
V: TRBV19
CDR3: CASSIDPLNPSSGANVLTF

J: TRBJ2-3
D: TRBD2
V: TRBV7-3
CDR3: CASSLGGTTITDTQYF

J: TRBJ2-3
D: TRBD2
V: TRBV5-1
CDR3: CASSLDPAGDTQYF

J: TRBJ1-5
D: -
V: TRBV4-3
CDR3: CASSQEVQGWSNQPQHF

J: TRBJ2-3
D: -
V: TRBV5-1
CDR3: CASSLGRQGGDTQYF

J: TRBJ2-3
D: -
V: TRBV13
CDR3: CASSGIDRLADTQYF

J: TRBJ2-5
D: TRBD2
V: TRBV7-2
CDR3: CASSPGVAGGMETQYF

J: TRBJ1-2
D: TRBD1
V: TRBV18
CDR3: CASSPPGTGTYGYTF

J: TRBJ2-5
D: TRBD1
V: TRBV7-2
CDR3: CASSLSTGGQETQYF

J: TRBJ1-1
D: -
V: TRBV30
CDR3: CAWRMKAGYTEAFF

J: TRBJ1-2
D: -
V: TRBV6-5
CDR3: CAISESGQRGYTF

J: TRBJ2-3
D: -
V: TRBV5-1
CDR3: CASSVSATTDTQYF

J: TRBJ2-3
D: -
V: TRBV2
CDR3: CATRMRVTDTQYF

J: TRBJ2-6
D: -
V: TRBV5-6
CDR3: CASSPGNSGANVLTF

J: TRBJ2-1
D: TRBD2
V: TRBV29-1
CDR3: CSVERRLAGGSSNEQFF

J: TRBJ1-2
D: TRBD1
V: TRBV28
CDR3: CASFGQGNGYTF

J: TRBJ2-3
D: -
V: TRBV28
CDR3: CATLPGALATDTQYF